A single TCR beta chain is shown here with its context. What it recognizes is unknown. These data come from a study of T cell responses to AZD1222 COVID-19 vaccine. Germline V gene data show CDR1 as MGHRA and CDR2 as YSYEKL. The CDR3 consists of 16 residues. Germline trimming cut 4 bases from V and 5 bases from J; bases unmatched to any gene: 13. Findings and limits, study-wide: CD4 TCRs covered the whole spike, strongest at regions 160-218 and 743-854. Among spike-specific TCRs, nearly half reportedly target unmutated variant regions. Baseline serostatus was positive in only five to seven AZD1222 recipients.

Method: immunoSEQ multiplex PCR; TCRdb's copy keeps in-frame clones and lacks some. Of 68,000 or so clones detected, roughly 90% appear once; the ten largest clones hold around 7.8%. This receptor was obtained from an adult in good health. This material consisted of peripheral blood, taken on day 0 of AZD1222 vaccination. The gene calls are TRBV4-1 and TRBJ2-7; the match to TRBD2 covers 8 bases. CDR3 bases: TGCGCCAGCAGCCCACGAGTCGGGAGGGGTCGAAACGAGCAGTACTTC. Encoded protein: CASSPRVGRGRNEQYF.